This T cell receptor beta chain comes out of a study of cytomegalovirus exposure and HLA in healthy donors. The study, taken as a whole, reports: A reported reduction in N-insertions relative to the approximately 670-donor mean was seen in an Asian-associated ancestry cluster in a later analysis. A later analysis found TCR association rates differed by HLA locus, highest for DRB1 and lowest for HLA-C.

Of note for this clone: Its antigen is as yet unknown.

This CDR3 is built from 14 residues. V was trimmed by 3 bases and J by 0 bases, leaving 6 bases between them. Germline CDR1 SGDLS, CDR2 YYNGEE. PCR amplification relied on 60 Vbeta primers (plus 13 Jbeta primers). Methods used by the authors: Later reanalysis found around 80 million unique TCR beta chains, around 9.9 million of them shared. Method: immunoSEQ multiplex PCR; TCRdb's copy keeps in-frame clones and lacks some. The V and J calls and clone size were taken over from that table, and D and trimming were inferred from the DNA. The data show about 190,000 clones, around nine tenths seen once. This chain uses TRBV9 with TRBJ1-4, with no clear D. Input material: PBMCs. The clonotype comes from a woman aged 18 to 35 in good health and CMV-seronegative. CDR3 residues: CASSATATNEKLFF. The DNA for the CDR3 is TGTGCCAGCAGCGCAACAGCAACTAATGAAAAACTGTTTTTT.